The present T cell receptor beta chain was sequenced within a study of blood T cells in healthy people across ages. All donors came from Russia, were Caucasian and healthy, and spanned ages about 6 to 100. The CDR3 extends over 14 amino acids. V lost 5 bases to trimming and J lost 0 bases, with 10 bases between them. Germline V gives CDR1 SGHTA, CDR2 FQGNSA. With respect to this clonotype: The antigen is undetermined.

A sample-barcoded 5' primer and a J-beta primer mix were used in a second PCR of roughly 7 to 12 cycles. A minimum of 2.5 million CDR3-containing paired-end reads was obtained for each sample. TCRdb fed the 5' RACE reads into MiXCR, producing one record per CDR3 protein. This table holds about 1.8 million distinct CDR3 sequences, just under 50% found once. Whole-study results and caveats: The study could not conclusively compare naive and antigen-experienced cells, given its unsorted PBMCs. Unknown CMV status may confound age-related changes in expanded clones.

The receptor's source is a woman aged 40-49 years in good health. J is TRBJ1-2 and V is TRBV7-2, with TRBD1 as a possible D gene (6 bases). Sequencing used blood. The CDR3 DNA reads TGTGCCAGCAGCCAAGGACAGACTAACTATGGCTACACCTTC. Protein sequence: CASSQGQTNYGYTF.